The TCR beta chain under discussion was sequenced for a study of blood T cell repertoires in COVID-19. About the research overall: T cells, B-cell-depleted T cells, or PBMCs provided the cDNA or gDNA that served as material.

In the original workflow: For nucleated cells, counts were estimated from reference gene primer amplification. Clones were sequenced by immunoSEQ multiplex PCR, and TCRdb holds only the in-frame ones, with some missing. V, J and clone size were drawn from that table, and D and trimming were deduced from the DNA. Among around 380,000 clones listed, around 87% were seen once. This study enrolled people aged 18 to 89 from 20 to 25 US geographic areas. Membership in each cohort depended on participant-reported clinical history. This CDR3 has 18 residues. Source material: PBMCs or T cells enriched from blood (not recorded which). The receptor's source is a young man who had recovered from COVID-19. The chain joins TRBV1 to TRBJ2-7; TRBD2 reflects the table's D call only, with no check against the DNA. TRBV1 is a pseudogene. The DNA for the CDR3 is TGCACCAGCAGCCCTGGAGGGACTAGCGGCTCGGCCTCCTACGAGCAGTACTTC. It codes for CTSSPGGTSGSASYEQYF.